These 23 T cell receptor beta chains share one sample of origin, sequenced in a study of shared clonotypes between healthy human individuals. It was CD45RO-negative cells, positively selected for CCR7, that made up naive CD8 cells, with terminally differentiated effector memory CD45RA+ cells excluded. TCRdb's table, derived via immunoSEQ multiplex PCR, lists solely in-frame clones and lacks some. Found here are over 2,000,000 clones, around 93% of them singletons; the top ten hold over 1.5%. The sample taken for sequencing was naive CD8+ T cells from PBMCs. The source is a man between 18 and 35 years old in good health. Some clones in this sample may be carry-over from other donors' samples.

This clone occurred many times. This sample also contains other DNA sequences that code for the same CDR3. The chain is built from TRBV19 and TRBJ1-5, with a tentative D call TRBD1 (5 bases). The length of the CDR3 is 14 residues. Germline values: CDR1 LNHDA, CDR2 SQIVND (reference sequence). The V end was cut by 5 bases, the J end by 1 base, with 9 bases between. CDR3 DNA: TGTGCCAGTAGTGTCCGGGACAGCAATCAGCCCCAGCATTTT. Translated: CASSVRDSNQPQHF.

This sequence joins TRBV7-2 and TRBJ2-7, with 8 bases identical to TRBD2. The CDR3 has 16 amino acids. Unmatched junction bases numbered 8, after V lost 3 bases and J lost 1 base. Per germline, CDR1 SGHTA and CDR2 FQGNSA. Here the CDR3 reads CASSFSAGGPSYEQYF. The DNA of the CDR3 is TGTGCCAGCAGCTTCTCGGCGGGAGGACCGTCCTACGAGCAGTACTTC. The variable domain in full, with the rest retrieved from reference TRBV7-2 and TRBJ2-7, is GAGVSQSPSNKVTEKGKDVELRCDPISGHTALYWYRQSLGQGLEFLIYFQGNSAPDKSGLPSDRFSAERTGGSVSTLTIQRTQQEDSAVYLCASSFSAGGPSYEQYFGPGTRLTVT.

This rearrangement joins TRBV29-1 to TRBJ2-1, with TRBD2 matching 9 bases. Germline trimming cut 0 bases from V and 4 bases from J; bases unmatched to any gene: 7. Germline-derived CDR1 and CDR2 are SQVTM and ANQGSEA. The CDR3 is made up of 16 amino acids. DNA of the CDR3: TGCAGCGTTGAAGATCCTGGGACTAGCCCTTACAATGAGCAGTTCTTC. Residues: CSVEDPGTSPYNEQFF.

The V call is TRBV7-9, the J call TRBJ2-4, with D tentatively TRBD1 (6 bases). CDR3 length: 15 amino acids. With 8 bases removed from V and 1 base from J, the gap between germline ends came to 15 bases. Germline V gives CDR1 SEHNR, CDR2 FQNEAQ (reference sequence). The CDR3 is CASQSPGEAKNIQYF. The CDR3 DNA is TGTGCCAGCCAAAGCCCAGGGGAGGCCAAAAACATTCAGTACTTC.

Regarding this clone: Other nucleotide sequences from this sample produce the same CDR3. V usage is TRBV28 and J usage is TRBJ2-2; D remains unclear. Germline assignment: CDR1 MDHEN and CDR2 SYDVKM. V lost 3 bases and J 0 bases, leaving 5 bases between the germline ends. This CDR3 is built from 14 residues. Here the CDR3 DNA reads TGTGCCAGCAGTTTTCGTTCGAACACCGGGGAGCTGTTTTTT. It encodes CASSFRSNTGELFF.

The V gene is TRBV28, the J gene TRBJ2-1, with D possibly TRBD1 on 5 matching bases. Per germline, CDR1 MDHEN and CDR2 SYDVKM. Trimming cost V 8 bases and J 3 bases, with 11 bases left between them. The CDR3 has 13 amino acids. This chain's CDR3 is CASGGRDYNEQFF. The DNA of the CDR3 is TGTGCCAGCGGCGGCAGGGACTACAATGAGCAGTTCTTC.

About this clone: Since the CDR3 does not end with the conserved phenylalanine or tryptophan, this likely comes from a read error. This chain uses TRBV5-4 with TRBJ1-2; 10 bases align to TRBD1. There are 17 residues in the CDR3. Germline V CDR1 and CDR2: SGHNT, YYREEE (reference sequence). V shed 1 base and J 3 bases; nucleotides not matched to a gene: 9. CDR3 residues: CASSLLIGQGVYYGYTL. The CDR3 DNA is TGTGCCAGCAGCTTGTTGATAGGACAGGGGGTGTACTATGGCTACACCCTC.

CDR3 in DNA: TGTGCCAGCAGCGTAGACACAGGGCTCACAGATACGCAGTATTTT. Encoded protein: CASSVDTGLTDTQYF. This rearrangement joins TRBV9 to TRBJ2-3, with D possibly TRBD1 on 6 matching bases. Germline V CDR1 and CDR2: SGDLS, YYNGEE. Between the trimmed V and J ends, which lost 0 bases and 2 bases, there was a span of 10 bases. The CDR3 length is 15 residues.

V usage is TRBV7-9 and J usage is TRBJ2-7; 7 bases agree with TRBD2. Germline lookup yields CDR1 SEHNR and CDR2 FQNEAQ (reference sequence). The CDR3 is 15 amino acids. The junction had 12 bases not matched to a gene; V was cut back by 5 bases and J by 5 bases. CDR3: CASSPGREFFHEQYF. The CDR3 nucleotides read TGTGCCAGCAGCCCGGGGCGGGAGTTCTTCCACGAGCAGTACTTC.

This CDR3 reads CASSFSGQYNQPQHF. The DNA for the CDR3 is TGTGCCAGCAGCTTTTCCGGACAATACAATCAGCCCCAGCATTTT. The chain links TRBV5-8 to TRBJ1-5; weak D call: TRBD1 (5 bases). CDR3 length: 15 residues. CDR1 is SGHTS and CDR2 is YDEGEE in the germline V gene. V lost 2 bases, J lost 3 bases, and 12 bases lay in between.

This sequence joins TRBV27 and TRBJ2-3; TRBD1 agrees at 9 bases. CDR3 length: 15 residues. Germline-derived CDR1 and CDR2 are MNHEY and SMNVEV (reference sequence). The V gene end was trimmed by 7 bases and the J gene end by 5 bases; junction bases not matched to a gene: 10. The CDR3 here is CASTNRGPGEDTQYF. Here the CDR3 DNA reads TGTGCCAGCACCAACAGGGGGCCTGGGGAAGATACGCAGTATTTT.

CDR3 sequence: CSVIQTDTGELFF. DNA of the CDR3: TGCAGCGTCATCCAAACGGACACCGGGGAGCTGTTTTTT. V usage is TRBV29-1 and J usage is TRBJ2-2; D is ambiguous. CDR3 length: 13 amino acids. Trimming removed 6 bases from V and 3 bases from J, with 11 bases in between. From germline, CDR1 is SQVTM and CDR2 ANQGSEA.

The J gene is TRBJ1-2, the V gene TRBV10-2; 9 bases match TRBD1. The junction had 9 bases not matched to a gene; V was cut back by 6 bases and J by 4 bases. Germline CDR1 is WSHSY and CDR2 is SAAADI. The CDR3 contains 15 residues. CDR3 sequence (DNA): TGCGCCAGCAGCCCACGACAGGGGGACCTCTATGGCTACACCTTC. Its translation: CASSPRQGDLYGYTF.

The chain carries TRBV7-9 and TRBJ2-4; 9 bases match TRBD1. J lost 8 bases, V lost 3 bases, and 14 bases had no gene match. Germline V gene lookup returns CDR1 SEHNR and CDR2 FQNEAQ (reference sequence). The CDR3 loop spans 17 amino acids. The CDR3 bases are TGTGCCAGCAGCTTCCCTCCGGGACAGGGTACGAGAGACATTCAGTACTTC. Translating it yields CASSFPPGQGTRDIQYF.

The J gene is TRBJ2-1, the V gene TRBV5-6; 8 bases are a match to TRBD2. This CDR3 is 17 amino acids long. J was trimmed by 4 bases and V by 3 bases; bases with no gene match: 12. Germline-derived CDR1 and CDR2 are SGHDT and YYEEEE. The DNA of the CDR3 is TGTGCCAGCAGCTGGGGAGGGGTAGCGGGGATTTACAATGAGCAGTTCTTC. Protein product: CASSWGGVAGIYNEQFF. Drawing the rest from reference TRBV5-6 and TRBJ2-1, the complete variable domain is DAGVTQSPTHLIKTRGQQVTLRCSPKSGHDTVSWYQQALGQGPQFIFQYYEEEERQRGNFPDRFSGHQFPNYSSELNVNALLLGDSALYLCASSWGGVAGIYNEQFFGPGTRLTVL.

This chain links TRBV14 with TRBJ2-7, with D possibly TRBD2 on 5 matching bases. V gave up 2 bases and J gave up 7 bases, with 12 bases separating them. Germline CDR1 reads SGHDN; CDR2 reads FVKESK. CDR3 size: 13 residues. CDR3 DNA: TGTGCCAGCAGCCAAACTGAGGGAAGTGAGCAGTACTTC. It yields the protein CASSQTEGSEQYF.

V and J are TRBV5-6 and TRBJ2-2; D gene uncertain. The CDR3 is 15 amino acids. V lost 4 bases and J lost 1, with 11 bases in between. The germline V gene has CDR1 SGHDT and CDR2 YYEEEE. The CDR3 here is CASSPWSQNTGELFF. In nucleotides, the CDR3 is TGTGCCAGCAGCCCCTGGAGTCAGAACACCGGGGAGCTGTTTTTT.

The chain carries TRBV5-6 and TRBJ2-7, with no clear D. Germline V CDR1 and CDR2: SGHDT, YYEEEE. This CDR3 has 12 amino acids. V dropped 1 base and J dropped 3 bases, with 5 bases sitting between them. CDR3 residues: CASSLSGYEQYF. CDR3 in DNA: TGTGCCAGCAGCTTGTCGGGCTACGAGCAGTACTTC.

The chain is built from TRBV27 and TRBJ2-7; 11 nucleotides align to TRBD2. CDR1 MNHEY and CDR2 SMNVEV come from the germline V gene (reference sequence). The CDR3 length is 14 residues. V lost 5 bases, J lost 3 bases, and 3 bases stayed unmatched. CDR3 sequence reads: CASSRGLAGYEQYF. The CDR3 DNA reads TGTGCCAGCAGTCGAGGACTAGCGGGCTACGAGCAGTACTTC.

In regard to this clone: Other nucleotide sequences in the sample specify the same CDR3. The rearrangement links TRBV4-3 to TRBJ1-2, with TRBD1 matching 7 bases. CDR3 size: 15 residues. Germline CDR1 and CDR2: LGHNA and YSLEER. V was clipped by 0 bases and J by 5 bases; unmatched bases: 6. CDR3 protein: CASSQEETGTYGYTF. Written as DNA, the CDR3 is TGCGCCAGCAGCCAAGAAGAGACAGGGACGTATGGCTACACCTTC.

This chain uses TRBV7-9 with TRBJ2-3; no clear D gene. This CDR3 has 15 residues. Germline V gives CDR1 SEHNR, CDR2 FQNEAQ (reference sequence). The germline V and J ends were trimmed by 5 bases and 2 bases, with 14 bases remaining between them. The CDR3 DNA sequence: TGTGCCAGCAGCCCCGCCACACTCAACACAGATACGCAGTATTTT. Amino acids: CASSPATLNTDTQYF.

The chain has TRBV27 and TRBJ2-1; D gene uncertain. The germline gives CDR1 MNHEY, CDR2 SMNVEV (reference sequence). Trimming shortened V by 7 bases and J by 0 bases, and 10 bases separated the two germline ends. The CDR3 consists of 14 residues. The CDR3 bases are TGTGCCAGCAACGGCGGTACCTCCTACAATGAGCAGTTCTTC. It yields the protein CASNGGTSYNEQFF.

This clone was recorded once. This chain joins TRBV28 and TRBJ1-1; D unresolved. The length of the CDR3 is 14 residues. With 3 bases removed from V and 1 base from J, the gap between germline ends came to 9 bases. Looked up from germline, CDR1 is MDHEN and CDR2 is SYDVKM. CDR3 amino acids: CASSFSGGNTEAFF. CDR3 nucleotides: TGTGCCAGCAGTTTTTCGGGCGGGAACACTGAAGCTTTCTTT.